These T cell receptor beta chains were read from a single sample in a study of blood T cell repertoires in COVID-19. Profiling relied on immunoSEQ multiplex PCR, and the TCRdb table lists in-frame clones only, not all of them. The sample includes fewer than 250,000 clones, about 83% seen only once; the top ten take more than 4.5%. The sample was PBMCs or T cells enriched from blood (not recorded which). These receptors were collected from a woman aged 45-60 years who had been exposed to COVID-19. Both conserved end residues are part of each CDR3. A D gene is named only where the DNA matches it firmly. Clone size appears in some rows only: once, few, many, or a class for an expanded clone.

CDR3: CAISEQGINQPQHF
DNA: TGTGCCATCAGTGAGCAGGGCATCAATCAGCCCCAGCATTTT
V: TRBV10-3
D: -
size: -
J: TRBJ1-5

CDR3: CASSPRRGGTEAFF
DNA: TGTGCCAGCTCACCAAGGCGGGGGGGAACTGAAGCTTTCTTT
V: TRBV18
D: -
size: -
J: TRBJ1-1

CDR3: CASSLEGYGYTF
DNA: TGTGCCAGCAGTTTGGAGGGTTATGGCTACACCTTC
V: TRBV25-1
D: -
size: -
J: TRBJ1-2

CDR3: CASSSSDGTGYGYTF
DNA: TGCGCCAGCAGCTCAAGCGACGGGACAGGGTATGGCTACACCTTC
V: TRBV5-1
D: TRBD1
size: once
J: TRBJ1-2

CDR3: CSGGTGVDTGELFF
DNA: TGCAGCGGGGGGACAGGGGTTGACACCGGGGAGCTGTTTTTT
V: TRBV29-1
D: TRBD1
size: -
J: TRBJ2-2

CDR3: CASSLTVYDREQYF
DNA: TGTGCCAGCAGCTTGACAGTTTATGATCGCGAGCAGTACTTC
V: TRBV7-9
D: -
size: -
J: TRBJ2-7

CDR3: CASSTSGTNYGYTF
DNA: TGTGCCAGTAGTACCTCCGGGACAAACTATGGCTACACCTTC
V: TRBV19
D: -
size: -
J: TRBJ1-2

CDR3: CASSFTETMNTEAFF
DNA: TGTGCCAGCAGCTTCACAGAGACCATGAACACTGAAGCTTTCTTT
V: TRBV5-8
D: -
size: -
J: TRBJ1-1

CDR3: CASSQAGGRYEQYF
DNA: TGTGCCAGCAGCCAAGCGGGGGGACGCTACGAGCAGTACTTC
V: TRBV6-2/TRBV6-3
D: TRBD2
size: -
J: TRBJ2-7

CDR3: CASSPGQGKDEKLFF
DNA: TGTGCCAGCAGCCCAGGACAGGGGAAGGATGAAAAACTGTTTTTT
V: TRBV5-4
D: TRBD1
size: once
J: TRBJ1-4

CDR3: CASSPNAGTSGGWRELFF
DNA: TGCGCCAGCAGCCCAAACGCCGGGACTAGCGGGGGATGGCGGGAGCTGTTTTTT
V: TRBV5-1
D: TRBD2
size: few
J: TRBJ2-2

CDR3: CASGEQVNQPQHF
DNA: TGTGCCAGCGGTGAACAGGTCAATCAGCCCCAGCATTTT
V: TRBV6-1
D: -
size: -
J: TRBJ1-5

CDR3: CASRGEQTQYF
DNA: TGTGCCAGTAGGGGAGAGCAGACCCAGTACTTC
V: TRBV19
D: -
size: -
J: TRBJ2-5

CDR3: CASSYLSPGANVLTF
DNA: TGTGCCAGCAGTTACCTATCGCCTGGGGCCAACGTCCTGACTTTC
V: TRBV6-2/TRBV6-3
D: -
size: -
J: TRBJ2-6

CDR3: CASSQDMGGTGTDTQYF
DNA: TGTGCCAGCAGCCAAGATATGGGGGGAACGGGCACAGATACGCAGTATTTT
V: TRBV4-2
D: -
size: once
J: TRBJ2-3

CDR3: CASSQGARAEAFF
DNA: TGTGCCAGCAGCCAGGGGGCGCGGGCTGAAGCTTTCTTT
V: TRBV3-1/TRBV3-2
D: -
size: once
J: TRBJ1-1

CDR3: CASSLIRGVGTGELFF
DNA: TGCGCCAGCAGCTTAATTCGGGGGGTAGGAACCGGGGAGCTGTTTTTT
V: TRBV7-3
D: TRBD2
size: -
J: TRBJ2-2

CDR3: CASSRRSSTDTQYF
DNA: TGTGCCAGTAGCCGGCGGAGTAGCACAGATACGCAGTATTTT
V: TRBV19
D: -
size: -
J: TRBJ2-3

CDR3: CASSLEGAGREQYF
DNA: TGTGCCAGCAGCTTGGAAGGAGCAGGGCGGGAGCAGTACTTC
V: TRBV5-4
D: -
size: -
J: TRBJ2-7

CDR3: CASRLTGGAGRETQYF
DNA: TGTGCCAGCAGGCTCACAGGGGGCGCCGGGAGAGAGACCCAGTACTTC
V: TRBV5-8
D: TRBD1
size: once
J: TRBJ2-5

CDR3: CASSSLGGNSPLHF
DNA: TGTGCCAGCAGCTCCTTGGGGGGAAATTCACCCCTCCACTTT
V: TRBV7-8
D: -
size: -
J: TRBJ1-6

CDR3: CASTPPGDTEAFF
DNA: TGTGCCAGCACTCCCCCCGGGGACACTGAAGCTTTCTTT
V: TRBV7-9
D: -
size: -
J: TRBJ1-1

CDR3: CASRSTSPQGSITPTEAFF
DNA: TGTGCCAGCAGAAGTACTTCCCCTCAGGGGTCCATCACTCCCACTGAAGCTTTCTTT
V: TRBV27
D: -
size: -
J: TRBJ1-1

CDR3: CASTRSIDWSGELFF
DNA: TGTGCCAGCACCCGTAGTATTGATTGGTCCGGGGAGCTGTTTTTT
V: TRBV7-9
D: -
size: -
J: TRBJ2-2

CDR3: CASEEGGTVEGNTEAFF
DNA: TGTGCCAGCGAGGAGGGGGGGACCGTCGAGGGGAACACTGAAGCTTTCTTT
V: TRBV6-4
D: -
size: -
J: TRBJ1-1

CDR3: CASSEVQGARGEQYF
DNA: TGTGCCAGCAGTGAAGTGCAGGGGGCAAGGGGAGAGCAGTACTTC
V: TRBV6-1
D: TRBD1
size: few
J: TRBJ2-7

CDR3: CASRRDLSNQPQHF
DNA: TGTGCCAGCAGACGGGACTTAAGCAATCAGCCCCAGCATTTT
V: TRBV2
D: -
size: -
J: TRBJ1-5

CDR3: CASSAGQNYGYTF
DNA: TGTGCCAGCAGCGCTGGACAGAACTATGGCTACACCTTC
V: TRBV5-4
D: -
size: -
J: TRBJ1-2

CDR3: CASSQRQGAPDNSPLHF
DNA: TGTGCCAGCAGCCAGAGGCAGGGGGCGCCCGACAATTCACCCCTCCACTTT
V: TRBV3-1/TRBV3-2
D: TRBD1
size: -
J: TRBJ1-6

CDR3: CASSIYRGQPQHF
DNA: TGTGCCAGTAGTATCTATCGGGGTCAGCCCCAGCATTTT
V: TRBV19
D: -
size: -
J: TRBJ1-5

CDR3: CASSLGPFPGGNTEAFF
DNA: TGCGCCAGCAGCTTGGGCCCTTTCCCAGGGGGGAACACTGAAGCTTTCTTT
V: TRBV5-1
D: TRBD1
size: -
J: TRBJ1-1

CDR3: CASSFGSDRTYEQYF
DNA: TGCGCCAGCAGCTTCGGTAGTGACAGAACCTACGAGCAGTACTTC
V: TRBV5-1
D: -
size: -
J: TRBJ2-7

CDR3: CASSFQRGVTGELFF
DNA: TGTGCCAGCAGCTTCCAGCGGGGGGTGACCGGGGAGCTGTTTTTT
V: TRBV11-1
D: TRBD2
size: few
J: TRBJ2-2

CDR3: CASSLSPDGRDSPLHF
DNA: TGTGCCAGCAGCCTAAGCCCCGATGGGAGGGATTCACCCCTCCACTTT
V: TRBV5-5
D: -
size: -
J: TRBJ1-6

CDR3: CASSSRTGTYGYTF
DNA: TGTGCCAGCAGCTCCCGGACAGGCACCTATGGCTACACCTTC
V: TRBV7-2
D: TRBD1
size: once
J: TRBJ1-2

CDR3: CASSRTGLSYNEQFF
DNA: TGTGCCAGCAGCCGGACAGGGTTGTCCTACAATGAGCAGTTCTTC
V: TRBV3-1/TRBV3-2
D: TRBD1
size: -
J: TRBJ2-1

CDR3: CASSLIANYGYTF
DNA: TGTGCCAGCAGTTTAATAGCAAACTATGGCTACACCTTC
V: TRBV12-3/TRBV12-4
D: -
size: -
J: TRBJ1-2

CDR3: CASSLQGEVSGNTIYF
DNA: TGTGCCAGCAGTTTACAGGGGGAAGTCTCTGGAAACACCATATATTTT
V: TRBV28
D: TRBD1
size: -
J: TRBJ1-3

CDR3: CASSLADNEQFF
DNA: TGTGCCAGCAGCTTAGCGGACAATGAGCAGTTCTTC
V: TRBV13
D: -
size: -
J: TRBJ2-1

CDR3: CASSEQRNTEAFF
DNA: TGTGCCAGCAGTGAACAGAGGAACACTGAAGCTTTCTTT
V: TRBV6-4
D: -
size: -
J: TRBJ1-1

CDR3: CAIRIAGGPEGEQFF
DNA: TGTGCCATCAGGATAGCGGGGGGACCGGAGGGTGAGCAGTTCTTC
V: TRBV10-3
D: TRBD2
size: few
J: TRBJ2-1

CDR3: CSACPDTEAFF
DNA: TGCAGTGCTTGTCCTGACACTGAAGCTTTCTTT
V: TRBV20-1
D: -
size: -
J: TRBJ1-1

CDR3: CASSQERSEAFF
DNA: TGTGCCAGCAGCCAAGAACGGTCAGAAGCTTTCTTT
V: TRBV3-1/TRBV3-2
D: -
size: -
J: TRBJ1-1